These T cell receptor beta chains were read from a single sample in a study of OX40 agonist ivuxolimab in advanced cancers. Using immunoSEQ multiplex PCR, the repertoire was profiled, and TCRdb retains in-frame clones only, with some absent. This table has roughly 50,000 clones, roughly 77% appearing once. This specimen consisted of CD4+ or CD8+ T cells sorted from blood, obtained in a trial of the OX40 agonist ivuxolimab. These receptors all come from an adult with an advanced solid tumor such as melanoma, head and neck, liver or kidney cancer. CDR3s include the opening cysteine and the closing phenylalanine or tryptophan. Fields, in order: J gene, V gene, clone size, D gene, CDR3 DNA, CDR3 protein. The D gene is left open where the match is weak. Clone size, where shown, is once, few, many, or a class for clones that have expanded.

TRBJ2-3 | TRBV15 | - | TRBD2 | TGTGCCACCAGCAGAAATCAAGCGGGAGGGCCTGCAGATACGCAGTATTTT | CATSRNQAGGPADTQYF
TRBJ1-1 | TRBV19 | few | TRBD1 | TGTGCCAGTAGTCCCAACAGGGGGACTGAAGCTTTCTTT | CASSPNRGTEAFF
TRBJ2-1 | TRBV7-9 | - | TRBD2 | TGTGCCAGCCGCCCCGGGACTAGCGGGAGCAATGAGCAGTTCTTC | CASRPGTSGSNEQFF
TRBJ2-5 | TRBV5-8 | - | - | TGTGCCAGCAGCTTGCCGCGCACCCCCCAGTACTTC | CASSLPRTPQYF
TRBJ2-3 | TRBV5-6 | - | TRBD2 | TGTGCCAGCAGCTTGGAGCTAGCGGGGGCCCATGCAGATACGCAGTATTTT | CASSLELAGAHADTQYF
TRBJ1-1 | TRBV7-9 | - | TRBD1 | TGTGCCAGCAGCTTGCAGGGGGCGAACACTGAAGCTTTCTTT | CASSLQGANTEAFF
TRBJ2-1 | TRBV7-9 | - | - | TGTGCCAGCAGCTTGCAACAGTACAATGAGCAGTTCTTC | CASSLQQYNEQFF
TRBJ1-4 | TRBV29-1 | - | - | TGCAGCGTTGGTGCAACTAATGAAAAACTGTTTTTT | CSVGATNEKLFF
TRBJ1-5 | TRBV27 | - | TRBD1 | TGTGCCAGCAGAAGTGGACAGGAAGACAATCAGCCCCAGCATTTT | CASRSGQEDNQPQHF
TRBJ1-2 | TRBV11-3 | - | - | TGTGCCAGCAGTGACACCATTGGCTACACCTTC | CASSDTIGYTF
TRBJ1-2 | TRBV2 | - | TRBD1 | TGTGCCAGCAGAAAGACAGGGGAAACGTATCAGGGCTACACCTTC | CASRKTGETYQGYTF
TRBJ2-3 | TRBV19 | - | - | TGTGCCAGTAGAAGGACTTACACTAGCACAGATACGCAGTATTTT | CASRRTYTSTDTQYF
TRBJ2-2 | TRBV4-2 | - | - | TGTGCCAGCAGCCAAGTAACCGGGAGATCCGGGGAGCTGTTTTTT | CASSQVTGRSGELFF
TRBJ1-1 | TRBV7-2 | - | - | TGTGCCAGCAGCTTCTCGGGGTCCATGAACACTGAAGCTTTCTTT | CASSFSGSMNTEAFF
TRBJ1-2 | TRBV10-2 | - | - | TGCGCCAGCAGTGAGAGTAGGGCTGGGGGCTACACCTTC | CASSESRAGGYTF
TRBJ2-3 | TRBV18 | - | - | TGTGCCAGCTCACCACCAGGGGATGGAGATACGCAGTATTTT | CASSPPGDGDTQYF
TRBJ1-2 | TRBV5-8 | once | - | TGTGCCAGCAGCTCCGTGACAGAGGTTAACTATGGCTACACCTTC | CASSSVTEVNYGYTF
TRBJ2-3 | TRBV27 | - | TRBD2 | TGTGCCAGCAGCCCTCCGCTAGCGGGAACAGATACGCAGTATTTT | CASSPPLAGTDTQYF
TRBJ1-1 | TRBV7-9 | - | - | TGTGCCAGCAGCTTTTCCGACACTGAAGCTTTCTTT | CASSFSDTEAFF
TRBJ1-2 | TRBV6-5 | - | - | TGTGCCAGCAGTTATCAAGTGGCAGAAAACTATGGCTACACCTTC | CASSYQVAENYGYTF
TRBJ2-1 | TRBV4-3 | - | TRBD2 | TGCGCCAGCAGCCAATCCGGCGGGAGGATATACAATGAGCAGTTCTTC | CASSQSGGRIYNEQFF
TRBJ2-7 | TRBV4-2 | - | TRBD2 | TGTGCCAGCAGCCAAGTGCTAGCGGGAGTGTACGAGCAGTACTTC | CASSQVLAGVYEQYF
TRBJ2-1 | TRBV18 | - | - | TGTGCCAGCTCACCACAATCAGGGTCCTACAATGAGCAGTTCTTC | CASSPQSGSYNEQFF
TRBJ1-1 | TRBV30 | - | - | TGTGCCTGGAGTGTCGGGACGATGAACACTGAAGCTTTCTTT | CAWSVGTMNTEAFF
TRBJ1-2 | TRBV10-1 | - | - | TGCGCCAGCAGTGAAGGCGACCTACCTAACTATGGCTACACCTTC | CASSEGDLPNYGYTF
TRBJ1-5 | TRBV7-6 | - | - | TGTGCCAGCAGCTTAGGTTACGGCGGGGGACAGCCCCAGCATTTT | CASSLGYGGGQPQHF
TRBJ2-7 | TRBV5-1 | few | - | TGCGCCAGCAGCTTGTTATCCCCAGGGGCCGACGAGCAGTACTTC | CASSLLSPGADEQYF
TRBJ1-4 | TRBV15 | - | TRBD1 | TGTGCCACCAGCAGAGAGTCGCAGGGGGAGCGAAAACTGTTTTTT | CATSRESQGERKLFF
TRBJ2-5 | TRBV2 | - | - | TGTGCCAGCAGTGACCTGGCGCTACAAGAGACCCAGTACTTC | CASSDLALQETQYF
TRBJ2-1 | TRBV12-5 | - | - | TGTGCTAGTGGTTTGCCAGATCCGGGGACCGGCATTCTCTTC | CASGLPDPGTGILF